Shown below are 32 T cell receptor beta chains from a single sample sequenced in a study of response to subunit inactivated influenza vaccine. TCRdb itself ran the RT-PCR reads through MiXCR, one entry per CDR3 protein. The sample has approximately 500,000 distinct CDR3 sequences; roughly 25% are singletons. These data were likewise used in another study, on T cells expressing NK-cell markers. This second report adds: What made the TCR beta cDNA was 5'RACE template switching with UMIs.

The material was CD4+ T cells sorted from PBMCs, obtained about 13 days after vaccination. The source of these receptors is a man between 50 and 59 years old who received an inactivated influenza vaccine.

This chain uses TRBV6-2 or TRBV6-3 with TRBJ2-5; TRBD2 agrees at 11 bases. The germline V gene has CDR1 MNHEY and CDR2 SVGEGT. The V gene end was trimmed by 6 bases and the J gene end by 5 bases; junction bases not matched to a gene: 11. CDR3 length equals 16 residues. The CDR3 reads CASRPRTSGYWETQYF. The CDR3 DNA sequence: TGTGCCAGCAGACCTAGGACTAGCGGGTATTGGGAGACCCAGTACTTC.

This clonotype was counted between two and nine times. The CDR3 bases are TGTGCCAGCAGCACGACAGGGGGCAATGAGCAGTTCTTC. Residues: CASSTTGGNEQFF. The chain has TRBV11-2 and TRBJ2-1; the match to TRBD1 covers 9 bases. Unmatched junction bases numbered 2, after V lost 5 bases and J lost 6 bases. The CDR3 is made up of 13 amino acids. Germline V gene data show CDR1 as SGHAT and CDR2 as FQNNGV.

This clonotype was recorded many times. This chain links TRBV12-3 or TRBV12-4 with TRBJ1-1; D is possibly TRBD1 (5 bases). The CDR3 is made up of 13 amino acids. The V end was cut by 7 bases, the J end by 0 bases, with 9 bases between. The CDR3 reads CASTRGMNTEAFF. Here the CDR3 DNA reads TGTGCCAGCACCCGGGGGATGAACACTGAAGCTTTCTTT.

This clonotype occurred a few times. The CDR3 DNA reads as TGTGCCAGCAGCTTGCCGACAGGGCTCTATCCCGGGGAGCTGTTTTTT. Protein sequence: CASSLPTGLYPGELFF. V usage is TRBV7-9 and J usage is TRBJ2-2, with TRBD1 matching over 7 bases. After removal of 3 bases from V and 6 bases from J, the junction contained 10 bases not matched to a gene. Germline CDR1 and CDR2: SEHNR and FQNEAQ (reference sequence). The CDR3 consists of 16 residues.

This clonotype was detected only a few times. The V call is TRBV4-3, the J call TRBJ2-1; D ambiguous. V lost 0 bases to trimming and J lost 2 bases, with 11 bases between them. Germline V lookup: CDR1 LGHNA, CDR2 YSLEER. The CDR3 length is 16 residues. CDR3 in DNA: TGCGCCAGCAGCCAAGATATTTCAGGTACCTACAATGAGCAGTTCTTC. This translates into CASSQDISGTYNEQFF.

This clonotype was seen only once. The chain carries TRBV7-3 and TRBJ2-6, with D uncertain. The CDR3 is 16 amino acids. Trimming cost V 4 bases and J 0 bases, with 10 bases left between them. Germline V gives CDR1 SGHTA, CDR2 FQGTGA. The CDR3 reads CASSSGFNSGANVLTF. CDR3 DNA sequence: TGTGCCAGCAGCTCGGGTTTCAACTCTGGGGCCAACGTCCTGACTTTC.

This clonotype has a handful of counts. The chain joins TRBV7-9 to TRBJ2-1, with D possibly matching TRBD1 (6 bases). Trimming cost V 5 bases and J 6 bases, with 14 bases left between them. Germline V lookup: CDR1 SEHNR, CDR2 FQNEAQ (reference sequence). This CDR3 region has 14 residues. In DNA form, the CDR3 reads TGTGCCAGCAGCCCTAGGGGGACCCCCAATGAGCAGTTCTTC. It yields the protein CASSPRGTPNEQFF.

This chain links TRBV6-2 or TRBV6-3 with TRBJ2-5; weak D call: TRBD2 (5 bases). The CDR3 spans 15 residues. The V gene lost 4 bases and the J gene lost 4 bases, with 16 bases spanning the gap. Looked up from germline, CDR1 is MNHEY and CDR2 is SVGEGT. The CDR3 coding sequence is TGTGCCAGCAGTTTCCCCCGGGGTCGTGGAGAGACCCAGTACTTC. This codes for CASSFPRGRGETQYF.

This clonotype came up many times. The chain is built from TRBV7-2 and TRBJ1-1; D is uncertain. Germline-derived CDR1 and CDR2 are SGHTA and FQGNSA. Trimming stripped 5 bases from V and 1 base from J, with 8 bases between. CDR3 size: 13 residues. The CDR3 protein is CASSPQANTEAFF. In DNA form, the CDR3 reads TGTGCCAGCAGCCCGCAGGCGAACACTGAAGCTTTCTTT. Looking up the rest from reference TRBV7-2 and TRBJ1-1 gives the full variable domain: GAGVSQSPSNKVTEKGKDVELRCDPISGHTALYWYRQSLGQGLEFLIYFQGNSAPDKSGLPSDRFSAERTGGSVSTLTIQRTQQEDSAVYLCASSPQANTEAFFGQGTRLTVV.

This rearrangement joins TRBV4-3 to TRBJ2-3; 13 bases map to TRBD2. In germline, CDR1 is LGHNA, CDR2 YSLEER. The CDR3 contains 18 residues. The V segment lost 3 bases and the J segment 0 bases; nucleotides outside the gene matches: 6. This CDR3 reads CASSQYLGLAGSTDTQYF. CDR3 bases: TGCGCCAGCAGCCAGTACCTGGGACTAGCGGGAAGCACAGATACGCAGTATTTT.

This chain connects TRBV6-5 to TRBJ2-2; TRBD1 agrees at 10 bases. Germline loops: CDR1 MNHEY, CDR2 SVGAGI. V lost 2 bases, J lost 2 bases, and 8 bases stayed unmatched. The CDR3 loop spans 18 amino acids. This CDR3 reads CASSYRQGTGENTGELFF. The CDR3 DNA follows: TGTGCCAGCAGTTACCGGCAGGGGACAGGGGAAAACACCGGGGAGCTGTTTTTT.

This clonotype has more than one count but fewer than ten. The CDR3 DNA reads as TGCGCCAGCAAGAAGTTGGGAACTAATGAAAAACTGTTTTTT. This sequence encodes CASKKLGTNEKLFF. The gene calls are TRBV4-1 and TRBJ1-4, with unresolved D. Germline-derived CDR1 and CDR2 are MGHRA and YSYEKL. The CDR3 has 14 amino acids. Trimming left V 7 bases short and J 1 base short, with 10 bases between.

The chain is built from TRBV11-1 and TRBJ2-5; maybe TRBD1 (6 bases). This CDR3 is built from 18 residues. V dropped 5 bases and J dropped 1 base, with 23 bases sitting between them. The V gene's germline CDR1 is SGHAT and CDR2 FQDESV (reference sequence). The CDR3 DNA follows: TGTGCCAGCAGCAACCCCTTCGGTATGGGACAAGCCCAAGAGACCCAGTACTTC. Translation: CASSNPFGMGQAQETQYF. Full variable domain (remainder filled in from reference TRBV11-1 and TRBJ2-5): EAEVAQSPRYKITEKSQAVAFWCDPISGHATLYWYRQILGQGPELLVQFQDESVVDDSQLPKDRFSAERLKGVDSTLKIQPAELGDSAMYLCASSNPFGMGQAQETQYFGPGTRLLVL.

This clonotype was detected only a few times. J is TRBJ1-4 and V is TRBV5-1, with a possible D match to TRBD1 (6 bases). Trimming shortened V by 3 bases and J by 3 bases, and 12 bases separated the two germline ends. The germline CDR1 and CDR2 sequences are SGHRS and YFSETQ. This CDR3 region has 15 residues. CDR3 amino acids: CASSSTGSSNEKLFF. For the CDR3, the DNA is TGCGCCAGCAGCTCTACAGGGTCTTCTAATGAAAAACTGTTTTTT.

The chain uses TRBV7-9 and TRBJ1-2; tentative D call: TRBD1 (5 bases). Germline loops: CDR1 SEHNR, CDR2 FQNEAQ (reference sequence). Trimming took 4 bases from V and 3 from J, leaving 15 bases between them. The CDR3 totals 15 residues. The CDR3 DNA reads TGTGCCAGCAGCTCTGACCGGTGGGGGTACTATGGCTACACCTTC. This sequence encodes CASSSDRWGYYGYTF.

This clonotype was observed at least ten times. This chain joins TRBV7-9 and TRBJ2-1; 10 nucleotides align to TRBD2. Germline CDR1 is SEHNR and CDR2 is FQNEAQ (reference sequence). The CDR3 length is 15 residues. Trimming took 2 bases from V and 9 from J; bases not matched to a gene: 7. The CDR3 loop is CASSLRASGSGEQFF. The CDR3 coding sequence is TGTGCCAGCAGCTTAAGGGCTAGCGGGAGTGGTGAGCAGTTCTTC.

The chain uses TRBV6-1 and TRBJ1-2; 9 bases align to TRBD1. The V and J ends lost 4 bases and 4 bases, in that order; junction bases with no gene match: 4. The CDR3 loop spans 14 amino acids. The germline CDR1 and CDR2 sequences are MNHNS and SASEGT. Written as DNA, the CDR3 is TGTGCCAGCAGTGCGTTGGACAGGGGCTATGGCTACACCTTC. Translated, it gives CASSALDRGYGYTF.

The chain combines TRBV6-5 with TRBJ2-5, with TRBD1 identical over 7 bases. This CDR3 contains 15 residues. Germline V gives CDR1 MNHEY, CDR2 SVGAGI. The V segment lost 3 bases and the J segment 1 base; nucleotides outside the gene matches: 5. CDR3 DNA sequence: TGTGCCAGCAGTTATTTTACAGGGGTCCAAGAGACCCAGTACTTC. Encoded protein: CASSYFTGVQETQYF.

This clonotype turned up a few times. The V and J genes are TRBV7-8 and TRBJ1-2, with TRBD1 as a possible D gene (5 bases). Germline CDR1 SGHVS, CDR2 FQNEAQ. The V and J ends lost 0 bases and 4 bases respectively, with 12 bases between them. This CDR3 has 15 residues. CDR3 in DNA: TGTGCCAGCAGCTTAGCCCGGACACGGAGCTATGGCTACACCTTC. This gives the protein CASSLARTRSYGYTF.

The V call is TRBV7-9, the J call TRBJ2-3, with 7 bases aligning to TRBD1. The CDR3 loop spans 15 amino acids. The junction had 6 bases not matched to a gene; V was cut back by 5 bases and J by 1 base. The germline V gene encodes CDR1 SEHNR and CDR2 FQNEAQ (reference sequence). The CDR3 loop reads CASSPLGQGTDTQYF. CDR3 DNA sequence: TGTGCCAGCAGCCCTCTAGGACAGGGCACAGATACGCAGTATTTT.

V and J are TRBV4-3 and TRBJ2-2; TRBD1 might be the D (6 bases). This CDR3 is 15 amino acids long. The V and J ends lost 5 bases and 2 bases respectively, with 12 bases between them. Per germline, CDR1 LGHNA and CDR2 YSLEER. The chain's CDR3 is CASSKTGRNTGELFF. The CDR3 DNA reads TGCGCCAGCAGCAAAACAGGGAGAAACACCGGGGAGCTGTTTTTT.

This clonotype was detected only a few times. The gene calls are TRBV7-6 and TRBJ2-6, with D unclear. CDR1 and CDR2 from the germline V gene are SGHVS and FNYEAQ. Trimming pared 5 bases from V and 2 bases from J, leaving 13 bases between. The CDR3 is made up of 16 amino acids. The CDR3 nucleotides read TGTGCCAGCAGCACCGACTCGATCCCTGGGGCCAACGTCCTGACTTTC. Protein: CASSTDSIPGANVLTF.

This clonotype was seen a handful of times. The chain has TRBV7-3 and TRBJ2-3, with 10 bases fitting TRBD2. Germline V gene lookup returns CDR1 SGHTA and CDR2 FQGTGA. The V segment lost 3 bases and the J segment 4 bases; nucleotides outside the gene matches: 7. The CDR3 totals 16 residues. The CDR3 is CASSLGLALHADTQYF. CDR3 coding DNA: TGTGCCAGCAGCTTGGGACTAGCGCTGCACGCAGATACGCAGTATTTT.

This clonotype was observed a few times. A junction end diverges from the germline sequence, so it may reflect a read error. The chain has TRBV20-1 and TRBJ2-3, with TRBD2 matching over 9 bases. Looked up from germline, CDR1 is DFQATT and CDR2 is SNEGSKA (reference sequence). The CDR3 extends over 17 amino acids. The CDR3 DNA reads as TGCTGTGCTAGAGATTGGGGAAGCGGGAGGACTACAGATACGCAGTATTTT. As protein: CCARDWGSGRTTDTQYF.

This clonotype was seen a few times. The gene calls are TRBV2 and TRBJ2-2; perhaps TRBD2 as D (7 bases). Between the trimmed V and J ends, which lost 5 bases and 2 bases, there was a span of 12 bases. Germline-derived CDR1 and CDR2 are SNHLY and FYNNEI. The CDR3 runs to 15 residues. DNA of the CDR3: TGTGCCAGCAGTTCAAGCGGGACAAACACCGGGGAGCTGTTTTTT. This encodes CASSSSGTNTGELFF. Supplemented by reference TRBV2 and TRBJ2-2, the full variable domain reads EPEVTQTPSHQVTQMGQEVILRCVPISNHLYFYWYRQILGQKVEFLVSFYNNEISEKSEIFDDQFSVERPDGSNFTLKIRSTKLEDSAMYFCASSSSGTNTGELFFGEGSRLTVL.

The rearrangement links TRBV16 to TRBJ2-1, with TRBD2 identical over 10 bases. J gave up 3 bases and V 8 bases, and 13 bases lay outside the gene matches. Germline CDR1 reads KGHSY; CDR2 reads FQNENV. CDR3 length equals 17 residues. CDR3 residues: CASRMGGLAEIYNEQFF. In DNA, the CDR3 is TGTGCCAGCCGCATGGGAGGACTAGCGGAAATCTACAATGAGCAGTTCTTC.

The chain joins TRBV15 to TRBJ1-2; no clear D. The germline CDR1 and CDR2 sequences are LNHNV and YYDKDF (reference sequence). The CDR3 length is 15 residues. Trimming removed 0 bases at V and 3 bases at J, with 11 bases between. CDR3 sequence (DNA): TGTGCCACCAGCAGAGATCGGGGTAGCGACTATGGCTACACCTTC. Its translation: CATSRDRGSDYGYTF.

This clonotype was counted many times. The chain is built from TRBV12-3 or TRBV12-4 and TRBJ1-5; TRBD1 might be the D (5 bases). V gave up 4 bases and J gave up 1 base, with 8 bases separating them. CDR3 size: 14 residues. The CDR3 DNA is TGTGCCAGCAGTTACAGGTGGAGCAATCAGCCCCAGCATTTT. Its protein product is CASSYRWSNQPQHF.

The V call is TRBV7-2, the J call TRBJ2-1, with TRBD2 matching 7 bases. The CDR3 is made up of 15 amino acids. V trimming: 0 bases; J trimming: 6 bases; junction bases outside the gene matches: 5. The V gene's germline CDR1 is SGHTA and CDR2 FQGNSA. The CDR3 sequence is CASSLAQTSFNEQFF. DNA of the CDR3: TGTGCCAGCAGCTTAGCCCAGACTAGCTTCAATGAGCAGTTCTTC.

This clonotype was recorded only once. V gene TRBV20-1 combines with J gene TRBJ2-7, with D possibly TRBD2 on 5 matching bases. Trimming took off 0 bases at V and 7 bases at J, with 16 bases between the two ends. Germline CDR1 and CDR2: DFQATT and SNEGSKA (reference sequence). This CDR3 is built from 14 residues. The CDR3 protein is CSARDLQSRGEQYF. CDR3 coding DNA: TGCAGTGCTAGAGACCTACAGAGCCGCGGGGAGCAGTACTTC.

A few counts support this clonotype. J is TRBJ2-6 and V is TRBV10-3; 9 positions match TRBD1. CDR3 size: 16 residues. The V gene's germline CDR1 is ENHRY and CDR2 SYGVKD. The V gene end was trimmed by 7 bases and the J gene end by 4 bases; junction bases not matched to a gene: 8. Written as DNA, the CDR3 is TGTGCCATCAACCCGGGACAGGGAGCCGGGGCCAACGTCCTGACTTTC. It translates to CAINPGQGAGANVLTF.

The chain couples TRBV3-1 to TRBJ2-4, with 7 positions matching TRBD2. V lost 1 base, J lost 9 bases, and 12 bases stayed unmatched. The germline gives CDR1 LGHDT, CDR2 YNNKEL (reference sequence). The CDR3 contains 16 residues. CDR3 residues: CASSQGGRGLGGIQYF. The CDR3 nucleotides are TGTGCCAGCAGCCAAGGGGGGAGGGGATTAGGAGGCATTCAGTACTTC.